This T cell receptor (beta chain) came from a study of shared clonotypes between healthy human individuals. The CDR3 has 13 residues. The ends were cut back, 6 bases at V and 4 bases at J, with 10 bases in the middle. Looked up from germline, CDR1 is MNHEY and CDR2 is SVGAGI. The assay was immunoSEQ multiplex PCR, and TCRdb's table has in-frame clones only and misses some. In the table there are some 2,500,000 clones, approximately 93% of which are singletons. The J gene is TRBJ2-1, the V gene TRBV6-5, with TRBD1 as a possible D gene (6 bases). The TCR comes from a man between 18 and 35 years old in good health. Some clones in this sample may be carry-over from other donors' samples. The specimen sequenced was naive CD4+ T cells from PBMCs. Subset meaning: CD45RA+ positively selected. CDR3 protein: CASRWDNYNEQFF. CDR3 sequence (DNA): TGTGCCAGCAGGTGGGACAATTACAATGAGCAGTTCTTC.